Following are 18 T cell receptor beta chains from one sample sequenced in a study of T cells in Graves' hyperthyroidism and ophthalmopathy. RNA transcripts gave rise to amplified TCR beta CDR3 regions. First-round RT-PCR with HTBI primers amplified the TCR CDR3 region. TCRdb analysed the multiplex PCR reads with MiXCR anew, one entry per CDR3 protein. This sample carries approximately 380,000 distinct CDR3 sequences, around a sixth of them seen once, and the ten largest clones take around two fifths. Sequencing input: blood. The receptors shown here come from a man between 18 and 29 years old with Graves' ophthalmopathy.

This clonotype was counted many times. The chain employs TRBV12-3 or TRBV12-4 and TRBJ2-7; TRBD2 is a possible D gene (5 bases). CDR3 length: 12 residues. V was pared by 6 bases and J by 3 bases, with 9 bases between. As DNA, the CDR3 is TGTGCCAGCAGCCCAGAGGGCTACGAGCAGTACTTC. It encodes CASSPEGYEQYF.

This clonotype was picked up a small number of times. The rearrangement uses TRBV19 and TRBJ1-2; D possibly corresponds to TRBD1 (5 bases). Trimming took 3 bases from V and 5 from J, leaving 22 bases between them. The CDR3 is 17 residues long. CDR1 and CDR2 from the germline V gene are LNHDA and SQIVND (reference sequence). CDR3 residues: CASSMLGGRDGRYGYTF. The CDR3 DNA reads as TGTGCCAGTAGTATGCTCGGCGGCAGGGACGGGCGTTATGGCTACACCTTC.

This clonotype was detected many times. The chain uses TRBV7-6 and TRBJ2-1, with 8 bases matching TRBD1. Germline V gene sequence: CDR1 SGHVS, CDR2 FNYEAQ. The CDR3 is 17 residues long. Germline trimming cut 3 bases from V and 0 bases from J; bases unmatched to any gene: 7. CDR3 sequence reads: CASSLYRGDSSYNEQFF. The CDR3, as DNA: TGTGCCAGCAGCTTGTACAGGGGGGATTCCTCCTACAATGAGCAGTTCTTC.

In its sample, this clonotype was seen many times. The chain uses TRBV2 and TRBJ1-6; D is uncertain. This CDR3 is 12 amino acids long. Germline-derived CDR1 and CDR2 are SNHLY and FYNNEI. Deletions cut 11 bases from V and 7 bases from J, with 12 bases between. The CDR3 DNA follows: TGTGCCGGAGCGGAGAGGAATTCACCCCTCCACTTT. Translated: CAGAERNSPLHF.

This clonotype was seen repeatedly, ten times or more. The chain carries TRBV13 and TRBJ1-6, with 8 bases that match TRBD1. Germline CDR1 is PRHDT and CDR2 is FYEKMQ (reference sequence). V shed 5 bases, J shed 0 bases, and the junction held 6 bases outside the gene matches. The CDR3 is 17 amino acids. In nucleotides, the CDR3 is TGTGCCAGCAGCGCCCGACAGGGGAGCTCCTATAATTCACCCCTCCACTTT. This translates into CASSARQGSSYNSPLHF.

This clonotype appeared many times. The V call is TRBV28, the J call TRBJ2-7; D uncertain. CDR3 length equals 14 residues. V lost 8 bases and J lost 6, with 20 bases in between. CDR1 is MDHEN and CDR2 is SYDVKM in the germline V gene. In DNA, the CDR3 is TGTGCCAGCTGTAATGGGGTGGAACCCTGCGAGCAGTACTTC. It encodes CASCNGVEPCEQYF.

This chain links TRBV7-9 with TRBJ1-6, with a tentative D call TRBD1 (5 bases). Trimming pared 10 bases from V and 3 bases from J, leaving 13 bases between. The CDR3 has 14 amino acids. The germline V gene has CDR1 SEHNR and CDR2 FQNEAQ (reference sequence). The CDR3 nucleotides are TGTGCCACGGAGGGGTATGACTATAATTCACCCCTCCACTTT. Its protein is CATEGYDYNSPLHF.

The chain carries TRBV11-2 and TRBJ1-5; weak D call: TRBD1 (5 bases). V gave up 8 bases and J gave up 6 bases, with 14 bases separating them. Germline values: CDR1 SGHAT, CDR2 FQNNGV. The CDR3 is 13 residues long. The CDR3 sequence is CASGTVPLQPQHF. In nucleotides, the CDR3 is TGTGCCAGCGGGACGGTTCCCCTTCAGCCCCAGCATTTT. Full variable domain (outside the CDR3, taken from reference TRBV11-2 and TRBJ1-5): EAGVAQSPRYKIIEKRQSVAFWCNPISGHATLYWYQQILGQGPKLLIQFQNNGVVDDSQLPKDRFSAERLKGVDSTLKIQPAKLEDSAVYLCASGTVPLQPQHFGDGTRLSIL.

The rearrangement joins TRBV19 to TRBJ1-1; D perhaps matches TRBD1 (5 bases). The germline V gene has CDR1 LNHDA and CDR2 SQIVND (reference sequence). The CDR3 consists of 13 residues. The V end was cut by 8 bases, the J end by 0 bases, with 10 bases between. CDR3 sequence: CASGRGMNTEAFF. Written as DNA, the CDR3 is TGTGCCAGTGGGAGGGGCATGAACACTGAAGCTTTCTTT. Supplemented by reference TRBV19 and TRBJ1-1, the full variable domain reads DGGITQSPKYLFRKEGQNVTLSCEQNLNHDAMYWYRQDPGQGLRLIYYSQIVNDFQKGDIAEGYSVSREKKESFPLTVTSAQKNPTAFYLCASGRGMNTEAFFGQGTRLTVV.

Regarding this clonotype: The junction does not match germline at one end; this may be a read error. The chain carries TRBV7-2 and TRBJ1-4, with unresolved D. The CDR3 totals 13 residues. Germline CDR1 is SGHTA and CDR2 is FQGNSA. CDR3 region: CASKIGVNEKLVF. In DNA, the CDR3 is TGTGCCAGCAAGATCGGGGTTAATGAAAAACTGGTTTTT.

There are many counts of this clonotype. This chain uses TRBV3-1 with TRBJ2-2, with D perhaps TRBD1 (5 bases). The germline V gene has CDR1 LGHDT and CDR2 YNNKEL (reference sequence). The length of the CDR3 is 14 residues. With 7 bases removed from V and 2 bases from J, the gap between germline ends came to 11 bases. Written as DNA, the CDR3 is TGTGCCAGCACCACGGACACAAACACCGGGGAGCTGTTTTTT. It specifies CASTTDTNTGELFF.

The chain combines TRBV25-1 with TRBJ2-1; D is undetermined. Germline V gene data show CDR1 as MGHDK and CDR2 as SYGVNS. The CDR3 extends over 14 amino acids. The V end lost 3 bases, the J end lost 4 bases, and 10 bases lay between the germline ends. CDR3 sequence: CASSDPLNYNEQFF. In DNA form, the CDR3 reads TGTGCCAGCAGTGATCCTTTGAATTACAATGAGCAGTTCTTC.

The CDR3 DNA follows: TGTGCCATCAGTGAATCCCCGACAGTTAATGAAAAACTGTTTTTT. This translates into CAISESPTVNEKLFF. The J gene is TRBJ1-4, the V gene TRBV10-3; TRBD1 is a possible D gene (5 bases). The CDR3 sequence is 15 residues long. With 3 bases removed from V and 4 bases from J, the gap between germline ends came to 12 bases. Germline V gene sequence: CDR1 ENHRY, CDR2 SYGVKD.

At least ten counts were recorded for this clonotype. CDR3 sequence reads: CSALTGNTGELFF. CDR3 nucleotides: TGCAGTGCACTGACAGGGAACACCGGGGAGCTGTTTTTT. This sequence joins TRBV20-1 and TRBJ2-2; weak D call: TRBD1 (6 bases). This CDR3 has 13 amino acids. The germline CDR1 and CDR2 sequences are DFQATT and SNEGSKA (reference sequence). The V gene lost 6 bases and the J gene lost 1 base, with 9 bases spanning the gap.

This clonotype was detected only once. This rearrangement joins TRBV7-9 to TRBJ2-7; D is unclear. Germline V gene data show CDR1 as SEHNR and CDR2 as FQNEAQ (reference sequence). V lost 10 bases to trimming and J lost 5 bases, with 15 bases between them. CDR3 length: 12 residues. As DNA, the CDR3 is TGTGCCACCCTAGGTGCGGCCAACGAGCAGTACTTC. It translates to CATLGAANEQYF.

This clonotype was seen more than once but under ten times. A read error is possible here, since a much larger clone lies one base away. The chain combines TRBV28 with TRBJ2-1, with TRBD2 matching 7 bases. CDR1 and CDR2 (germline): MDHEN, SYDVKM. The CDR3 runs to 14 residues. The CDR3 loop reads CASSISGAYNEQLF. The CDR3 DNA is TGTGCCAGCAGTATAAGCGGGGCCTACAATGAGCAGCTCTTC.

This clonotype was seen many times. The CDR3 sequence is CSVESAGSTGELFF. As DNA, the CDR3 is TGCAGCGTTGAATCGGCAGGGAGTACCGGGGAGCTGTTTTTT. The V gene is TRBV29-1, the J gene TRBJ2-2, with D perhaps assigned TRBD1 or TRBD2 (5 bases each). The CDR3 consists of 14 residues. V gave up 2 bases and J gave up 5 bases, with 12 bases separating them. Germline V gene data show CDR1 as SQVTM and CDR2 as ANQGSEA.

In its sample, this clonotype was seen many times. The CDR3 region is CASSPGRGEQFF. The CDR3 DNA reads TGTGCCAGCAGCCCAGGCCGAGGTGAGCAGTTCTTC. This rearrangement joins TRBV7-9 to TRBJ2-1; D unresolved. Germline CDR1 reads SEHNR; CDR2 reads FQNEAQ (reference sequence). The V and J ends lost 5 bases and 9 bases respectively, with 11 bases between them. This CDR3 spans 12 amino acids.